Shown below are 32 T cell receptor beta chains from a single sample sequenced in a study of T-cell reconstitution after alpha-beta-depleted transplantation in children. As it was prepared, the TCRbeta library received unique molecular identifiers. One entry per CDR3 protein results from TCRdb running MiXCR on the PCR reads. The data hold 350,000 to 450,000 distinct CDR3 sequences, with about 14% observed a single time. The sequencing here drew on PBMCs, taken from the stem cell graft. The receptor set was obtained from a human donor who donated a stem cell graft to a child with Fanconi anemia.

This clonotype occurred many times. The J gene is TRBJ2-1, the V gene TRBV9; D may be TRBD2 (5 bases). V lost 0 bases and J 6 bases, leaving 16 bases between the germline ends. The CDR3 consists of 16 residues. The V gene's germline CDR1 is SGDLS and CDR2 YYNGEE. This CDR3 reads CASSVGVERRLNEQFF. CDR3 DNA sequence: TGTGCCAGCAGCGTAGGGGTCGAACGGAGGCTCAATGAGCAGTTCTTC.

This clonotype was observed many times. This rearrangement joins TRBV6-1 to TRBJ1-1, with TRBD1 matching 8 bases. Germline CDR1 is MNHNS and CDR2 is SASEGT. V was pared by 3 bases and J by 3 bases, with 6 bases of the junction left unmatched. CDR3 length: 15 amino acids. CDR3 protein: CASSDRGQPDTEAFF. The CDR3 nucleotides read TGTGCCAGCAGTGACAGGGGGCAGCCCGACACTGAAGCTTTCTTT.

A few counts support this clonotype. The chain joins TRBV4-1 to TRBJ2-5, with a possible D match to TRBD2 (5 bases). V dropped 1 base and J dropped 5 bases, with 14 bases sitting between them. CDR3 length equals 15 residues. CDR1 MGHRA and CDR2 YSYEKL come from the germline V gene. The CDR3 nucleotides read TGCGCCAGCAGCCAAGCTCCGGGTGGCGGGGAGACCCAGTACTTC. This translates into CASSQAPGGGETQYF.

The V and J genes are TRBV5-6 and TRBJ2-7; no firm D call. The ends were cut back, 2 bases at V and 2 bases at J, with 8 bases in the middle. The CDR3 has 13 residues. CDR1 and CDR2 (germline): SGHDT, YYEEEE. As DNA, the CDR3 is TGTGCCAGCAGCTTTATGGTCCCCTACGAGCAGTACTTC. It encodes CASSFMVPYEQYF.

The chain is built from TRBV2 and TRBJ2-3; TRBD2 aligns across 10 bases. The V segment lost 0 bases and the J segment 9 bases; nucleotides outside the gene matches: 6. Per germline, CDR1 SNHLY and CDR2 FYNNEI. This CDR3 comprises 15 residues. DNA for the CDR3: TGTGCCAGCAGTGAAGCGAGCGGGGGGGGTCTAACGCAGTATTTT. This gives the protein CASSEASGGGLTQYF.

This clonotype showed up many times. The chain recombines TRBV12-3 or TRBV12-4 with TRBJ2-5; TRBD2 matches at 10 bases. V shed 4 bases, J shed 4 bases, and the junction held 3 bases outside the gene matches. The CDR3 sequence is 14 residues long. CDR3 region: CASSYIAGGETQYF. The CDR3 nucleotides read TGTGCCAGCAGTTATATAGCGGGGGGAGAGACCCAGTACTTC.

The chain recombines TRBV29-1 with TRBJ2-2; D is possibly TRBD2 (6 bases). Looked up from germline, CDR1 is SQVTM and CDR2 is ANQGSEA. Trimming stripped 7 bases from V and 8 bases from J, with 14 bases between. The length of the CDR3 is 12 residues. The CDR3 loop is CSGEAIGGELFF. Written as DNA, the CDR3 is TGCAGCGGGGAGGCGATAGGGGGGGAGCTGTTTTTT.

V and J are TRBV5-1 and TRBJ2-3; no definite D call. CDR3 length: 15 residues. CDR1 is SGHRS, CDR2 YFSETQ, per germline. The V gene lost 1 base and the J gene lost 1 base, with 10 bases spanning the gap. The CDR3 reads CASSLQDLRTDTQYF. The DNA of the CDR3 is TGCGCCAGCAGCTTGCAGGATCTGCGCACAGATACGCAGTATTTT.

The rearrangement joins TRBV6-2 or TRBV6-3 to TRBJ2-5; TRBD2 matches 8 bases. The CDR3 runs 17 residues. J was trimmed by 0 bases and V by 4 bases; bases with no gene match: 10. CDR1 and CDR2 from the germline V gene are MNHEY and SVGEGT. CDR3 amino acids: CASSSSIRLAHQETQYF. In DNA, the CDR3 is TGTGCCAGCAGTTCATCGATCAGACTAGCGCACCAAGAGACCCAGTACTTC.

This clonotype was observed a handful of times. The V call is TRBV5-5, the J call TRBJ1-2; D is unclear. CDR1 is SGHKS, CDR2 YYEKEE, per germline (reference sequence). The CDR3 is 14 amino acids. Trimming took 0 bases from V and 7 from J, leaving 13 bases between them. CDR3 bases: TGTGCCAGCAGCTTGGCGGTAGACCTAGGTGGCTACACCTTC. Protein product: CASSLAVDLGGYTF.

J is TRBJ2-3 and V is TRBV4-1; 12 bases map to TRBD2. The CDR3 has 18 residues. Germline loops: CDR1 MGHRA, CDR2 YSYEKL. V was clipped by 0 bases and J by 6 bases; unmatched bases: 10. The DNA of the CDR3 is TGCGCCAGCAGCCAAGAGCGTCTAGCGGGGGGGACAGCGGATACGCAGTATTTT. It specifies CASSQERLAGGTADTQYF.

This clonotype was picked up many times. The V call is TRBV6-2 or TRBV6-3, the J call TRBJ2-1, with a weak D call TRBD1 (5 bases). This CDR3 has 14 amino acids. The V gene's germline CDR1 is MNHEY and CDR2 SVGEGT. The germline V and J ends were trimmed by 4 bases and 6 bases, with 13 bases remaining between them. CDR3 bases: TGTGCCAGCAGTTGGGATGGACATTTCAATGAGCAGTTCTTC. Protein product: CASSWDGHFNEQFF.

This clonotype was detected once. For the CDR3, the DNA is TGCAGTGCTAGAGGCGACAGCGGGGGGGGCTACGAGCAGTACGTC. Translating gives CSARGDSGGGYEQYV. This rearrangement joins TRBV20-1 to TRBJ2-7; 10 bases match TRBD2. CDR1 is DFQATT and CDR2 is SNEGSKA in the germline V gene (reference sequence). After removal of 1 base from V and 3 bases from J, the junction contained 6 bases not matched to a gene. The CDR3 is 15 residues long.

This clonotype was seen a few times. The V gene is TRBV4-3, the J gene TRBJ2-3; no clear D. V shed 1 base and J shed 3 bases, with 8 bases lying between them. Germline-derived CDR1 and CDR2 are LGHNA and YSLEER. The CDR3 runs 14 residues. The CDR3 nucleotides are TGCGCCAGCAGCCAAGCTCCACGAACAGATACGCAGTATTTT. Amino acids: CASSQAPRTDTQYF.

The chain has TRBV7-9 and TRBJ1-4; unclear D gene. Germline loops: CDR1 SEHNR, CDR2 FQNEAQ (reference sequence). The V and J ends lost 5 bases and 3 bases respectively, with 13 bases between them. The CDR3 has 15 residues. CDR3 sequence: CASSPFPVANEKLFF. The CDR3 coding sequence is TGTGCCAGCAGCCCTTTCCCGGTGGCTAATGAAAAACTGTTTTTT.

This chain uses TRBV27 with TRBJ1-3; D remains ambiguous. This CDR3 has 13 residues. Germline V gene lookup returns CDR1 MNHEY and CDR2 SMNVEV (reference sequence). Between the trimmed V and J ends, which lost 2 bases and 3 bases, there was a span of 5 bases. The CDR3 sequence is CASSLLGGNTIYF. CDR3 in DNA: TGTGCCAGCAGTTTACTAGGTGGAAACACCATATATTTT.

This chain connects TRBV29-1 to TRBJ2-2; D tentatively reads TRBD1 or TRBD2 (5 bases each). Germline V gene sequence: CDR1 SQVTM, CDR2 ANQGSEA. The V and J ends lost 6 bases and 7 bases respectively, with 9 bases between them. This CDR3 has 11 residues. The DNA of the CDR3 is TGCAGCGTCGGGACGGGCGGGGAGCTGTTTTTT. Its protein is CSVGTGGELFF.

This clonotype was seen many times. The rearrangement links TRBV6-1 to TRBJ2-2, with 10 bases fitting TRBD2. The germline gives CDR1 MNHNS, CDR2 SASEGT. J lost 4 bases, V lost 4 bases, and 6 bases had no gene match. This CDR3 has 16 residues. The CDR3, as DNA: TGTGCCAGCAGTGCTTGGACTAGCGGAACCACCGGGGAGCTGTTTTTT. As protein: CASSAWTSGTTGELFF.

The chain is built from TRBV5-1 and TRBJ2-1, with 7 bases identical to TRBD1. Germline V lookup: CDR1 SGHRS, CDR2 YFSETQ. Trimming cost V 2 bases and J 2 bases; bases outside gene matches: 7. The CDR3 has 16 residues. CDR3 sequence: CASSFSEGAAYNEQFF. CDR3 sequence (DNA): TGCGCCAGCAGCTTCTCCGAGGGGGCCGCCTACAATGAGCAGTTCTTC.

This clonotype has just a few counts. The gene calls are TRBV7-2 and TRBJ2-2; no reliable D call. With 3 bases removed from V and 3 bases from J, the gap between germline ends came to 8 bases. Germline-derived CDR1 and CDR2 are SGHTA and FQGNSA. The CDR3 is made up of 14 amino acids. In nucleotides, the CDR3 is TGTGCCAGCAGCTTTAATGTGGACACCGGGGAGCTGTTTTTT. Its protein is CASSFNVDTGELFF.

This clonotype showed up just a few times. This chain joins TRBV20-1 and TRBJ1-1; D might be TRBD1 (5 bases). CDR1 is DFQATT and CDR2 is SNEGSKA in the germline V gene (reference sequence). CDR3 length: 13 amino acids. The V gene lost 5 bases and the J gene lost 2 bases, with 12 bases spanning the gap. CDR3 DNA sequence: TGCAGTGCTTCCCCTCAGGGAAACACTGAAGCTTTCTTT. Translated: CSASPQGNTEAFF.

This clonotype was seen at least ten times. CDR3 DNA: TGCAGTGCTGAGGGGCAGCTTTCCTACAATGAGCAGTTCTTC. It translates to CSAEGQLSYNEQFF. The rearrangement uses TRBV20-1 and TRBJ2-1; perhaps D is TRBD1 or TRBD2 (5 bases each). Trimming cost V 5 bases and J 1 base, with 12 bases left between them. The V gene's germline CDR1 is DFQATT and CDR2 SNEGSKA (reference sequence). The CDR3 has 14 amino acids.

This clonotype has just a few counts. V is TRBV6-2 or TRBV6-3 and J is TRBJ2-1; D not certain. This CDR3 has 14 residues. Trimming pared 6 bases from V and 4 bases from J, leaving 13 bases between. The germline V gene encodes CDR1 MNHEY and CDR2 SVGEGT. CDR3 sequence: CASRRPEPYNEQFF. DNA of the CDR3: TGTGCCAGCAGAAGGCCGGAGCCTTACAATGAGCAGTTCTTC.

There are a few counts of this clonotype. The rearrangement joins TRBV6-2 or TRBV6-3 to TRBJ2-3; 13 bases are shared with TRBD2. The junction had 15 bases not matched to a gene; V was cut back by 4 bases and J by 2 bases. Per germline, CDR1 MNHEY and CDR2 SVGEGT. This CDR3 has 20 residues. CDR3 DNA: TGTGCCAGCAGTTCCCTGGGACTAGCGGGGAGCTCCGCAGCCACAGATACGCAGTATTTT. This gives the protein CASSSLGLAGSSAATDTQYF.

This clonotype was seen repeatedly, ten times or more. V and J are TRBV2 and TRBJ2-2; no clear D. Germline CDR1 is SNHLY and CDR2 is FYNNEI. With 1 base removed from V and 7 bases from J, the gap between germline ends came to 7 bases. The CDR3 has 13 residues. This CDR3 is CASSEVVDGELFF. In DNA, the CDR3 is TGTGCCAGCAGTGAAGTTGTAGACGGGGAGCTGTTTTTT.

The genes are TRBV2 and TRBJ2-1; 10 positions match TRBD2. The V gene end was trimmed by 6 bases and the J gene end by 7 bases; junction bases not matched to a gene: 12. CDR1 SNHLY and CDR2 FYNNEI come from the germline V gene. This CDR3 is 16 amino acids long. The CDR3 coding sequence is TGTGCCAGCAGAGCGGGGGGGCCCTCCAGATCTAATGAGCAGTTCTTC. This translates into CASRAGGPSRSNEQFF.

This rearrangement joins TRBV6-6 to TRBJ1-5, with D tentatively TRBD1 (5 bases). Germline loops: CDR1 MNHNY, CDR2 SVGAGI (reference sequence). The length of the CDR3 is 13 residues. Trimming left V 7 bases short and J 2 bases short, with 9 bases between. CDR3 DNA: TGTGCCAGCAACCGGGACCGCAATCAGCCCCAGCATTTT. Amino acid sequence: CASNRDRNQPQHF.

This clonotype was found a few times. The CDR3 nucleotides read TGCAGCGTTGAAGATCCTATTAGTATAGGACAGACGGATGACTATGGCTACACCTTC. Its translation: CSVEDPISIGQTDDYGYTF. V is TRBV29-1 and J is TRBJ1-2; possibly TRBD1 for D (6 bases). CDR3 length: 19 residues. Trimming shortened V by 0 bases and J by 3 bases, and 26 bases separated the two germline ends. The germline V gene has CDR1 SQVTM and CDR2 ANQGSEA.

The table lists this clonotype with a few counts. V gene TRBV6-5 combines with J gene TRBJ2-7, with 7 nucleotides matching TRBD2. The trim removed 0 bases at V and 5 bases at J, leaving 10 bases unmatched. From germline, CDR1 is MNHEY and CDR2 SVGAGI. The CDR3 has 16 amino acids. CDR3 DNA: TGTGCCAGCAGTTACTCTGCGGGAGAGGCAGTGCACGAGCAGTACTTC. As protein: CASSYSAGEAVHEQYF.

The CDR3, as DNA: TGTGCCACCAGTGATGTAGGGGTCAGTGAGCAGTTCTTC. Encoded protein: CATSDVGVSEQFF. J is TRBJ2-1 and V is TRBV24-1, with D perhaps TRBD1 (5 bases). V lost 3 bases and J 9 bases, leaving 11 bases between the germline ends. Looked up from germline, CDR1 is KGHDR and CDR2 is SFDVKD. The CDR3 totals 13 residues.

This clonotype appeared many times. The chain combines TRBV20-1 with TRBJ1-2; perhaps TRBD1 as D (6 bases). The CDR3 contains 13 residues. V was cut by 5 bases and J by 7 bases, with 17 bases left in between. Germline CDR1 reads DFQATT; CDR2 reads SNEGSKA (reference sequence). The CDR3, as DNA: TGCAGTGCTGGTACAGGGATGTCGGGTGGCTACACCTTC. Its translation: CSAGTGMSGGYTF.

The DNA for the CDR3 is TGTGCCAGCAGGGGGCTCACCTACAATGAGCAGTTCTTC. Translating it yields CASRGLTYNEQFF. The chain recombines TRBV27 with TRBJ2-1, with TRBD1 as a possible D gene (5 bases). Trimming took off 6 bases at V and 2 bases at J, with 8 bases between the two ends. Germline CDR1 reads MNHEY; CDR2 reads SMNVEV (reference sequence). The CDR3 covers 13 residues.